This TCR beta chain was obtained from a study of shared clonotypes between healthy human individuals. Sequenced by immunoSEQ multiplex PCR; TCRdb stores in-frame clones only, minus some. The data show a few million clones, just under 95% seen once. The CDR3 sequence is 12 residues long. Looked up from germline, CDR1 is SGHVS and CDR2 is FQNEAQ. V lost 7 bases, J lost 6 bases, and 13 bases lay in between. Study-level findings and limits: Clonotypes shared by all four sorted-subset donors had higher generation probabilities than non-shared clonotypes. Naive subsets generally exceeded memory subsets in estimated richness. Sampling was confined to blood; repertoires within tissues likely differ. Among donors, the sharing of clonotypes was expected to be influenced by sequencing depth.

CD45RO negativity and positive selection for CCR7 defined naive CD8 cells, a population that excluded terminally differentiated effector memory CD45RA+ cells. Concerning this clone: What it recognizes is unknown.

The sequence was collected from a young man in good health. Some clones in this sample may be carry-over from other donors' samples. This chain uses TRBV7-8 with TRBJ2-7; D is unresolved. Input material: naive CD8+ T cells from PBMCs. The CDR3 nucleotides are TGTGCCAGCACGACCCGTCTAGGCGAGCAGTACTTC. Protein product: CASTTRLGEQYF.